These 21 T cell receptor beta chains were sequenced from one sample in a study of T cell responses to AZD1222 COVID-19 vaccine. Clones were sequenced by immunoSEQ multiplex PCR, and TCRdb holds only the in-frame ones, with some missing. The sample shows approximately 200,000 clones, approximately 90% of them seen only once. The sequenced sample was peripheral blood, obtained 28 days after the second AZD1222 dose. The receptors derive from an adult who received the AZD1222 COVID-19 vaccine.

This clone was found once. The V gene is TRBV20-1, the J gene TRBJ1-5; D possibly corresponds to TRBD1 (5 bases). V dropped 3 bases and J dropped 4 bases, with 13 bases sitting between them. This CDR3 spans 14 amino acids. Germline V CDR1 and CDR2: DFQATT, SNEGSKA (reference sequence). CDR3 in DNA: TGCAGTGCTAGTCAGGGCCCATTGAATCAGCCCCAGCATTTT. It translates to CSASQGPLNQPQHF.

The chain combines TRBV5-1 with TRBJ2-2; D is undetermined. The CDR3 runs 15 residues. Looked up from germline, CDR1 is SGHRS and CDR2 is YFSETQ. V was pared by 0 bases and J by 7 bases, with 13 bases between. Here the CDR3 DNA reads TGCGCCAGCAGCTTGGCCGGTTCCGACCGCGGGGAGCTGTTTTTT. Amino acid sequence: CASSLAGSDRGELFF.

The sample holds a few counts of this clone. The CDR3 spells CASSYSGGARNSPLHF. The CDR3 DNA is TGTGCCAGCAGTTACTCAGGGGGTGCGAGGAATTCACCCCTCCACTTT. This sequence joins TRBV6-5 and TRBJ1-6; D is possibly TRBD1 (6 bases). V lost 0 bases, J lost 7 bases, and 13 bases lay in between. The germline CDR1 and CDR2 sequences are MNHEY and SVGAGI. The CDR3 length is 16 residues.

The J gene is TRBJ2-7, the V gene TRBV4-1; D not resolved. CDR1 MGHRA and CDR2 YSYEKL come from the germline V gene. Trimming pared 3 bases from V and 2 bases from J, leaving 11 bases between. The CDR3 sequence is 14 residues long. This chain's CDR3 is CASSQNTIPYEQYF. The CDR3 DNA is TGCGCCAGCAGCCAGAATACTATACCCTACGAGCAGTACTTC.

The chain has TRBV14 and TRBJ2-5; D not resolved. The CDR3 length is 13 residues. Germline loops: CDR1 SGHDN, CDR2 FVKESK. V gave up 5 bases and J gave up 8 bases, with 15 bases separating them. The CDR3 is CASSKTPTGTQYF. DNA of the CDR3: TGTGCCAGCAGCAAAACTCCCACTGGAACCCAGTACTTC.

The chain links TRBV5-6 to TRBJ1-3; D might be TRBD1 (5 bases). CDR1 is SGHDT and CDR2 is YYEEEE in the germline V gene. The CDR3 has 16 residues. Trimming pared 4 bases from V and 0 bases from J, leaving 14 bases between. CDR3 residues: CASSPVGAFSGNTIYF. CDR3 sequence (DNA): TGTGCCAGCAGCCCGGTCGGGGCTTTCTCTGGAAACACCATATATTTT.

The rearrangement links TRBV6-4 to TRBJ1-5, with unresolved D. The V gene's germline CDR1 is MRHNA and CDR2 SNTAGT. The ends were cut back, 5 bases at V and 2 bases at J, with 13 bases in the middle. The CDR3 has 15 amino acids. The CDR3 reads CASSSRGRGNQPQHF. The CDR3 DNA sequence: TGTGCCAGCAGTTCCCGAGGTCGGGGCAATCAGCCCCAGCATTTT.

The chain couples TRBV19 to TRBJ2-7, with 9 bases aligning to TRBD1. This CDR3 comprises 14 residues. With V trimmed by 3 bases and J by 3 bases, 3 bases remained unmatched. From germline, CDR1 is LNHDA and CDR2 SQIVND (reference sequence). The CDR3 loop reads CASSMGQGYYEQYF. The CDR3 DNA sequence: TGTGCCAGTAGTATGGGACAGGGTTACTACGAGCAGTACTTC.

The chain joins TRBV5-1 to TRBJ1-1, with D hard to call. The CDR3 extends over 14 amino acids. Germline CDR1 reads SGHRS; CDR2 reads YFSETQ. V lost 7 bases to trimming and J lost 0 bases, with 13 bases between them. CDR3 coding DNA: TGCGCCAGCGCTGGCGAGACCATGAACACTGAAGCTTTCTTT. It specifies CASAGETMNTEAFF.

The chain employs TRBV27 and TRBJ2-5; 8 bases agree with TRBD1. The junction had 10 bases not matched to a gene; V was cut back by 5 bases and J by 5 bases. Germline V gene lookup returns CDR1 MNHEY and CDR2 SMNVEV (reference sequence). CDR3 length: 15 amino acids. CDR3 sequence (DNA): TGTGCCAGCAGTCTAGGACAGGGTGTATGGGAGACCCAGTACTTC. Translated, it gives CASSLGQGVWETQYF.

This chain connects TRBV28 to TRBJ2-7; 10 bases match TRBD2. This CDR3 spans 16 amino acids. The junction had 14 bases not matched to a gene; V was cut back by 6 bases and J by 6 bases. Germline V gives CDR1 MDHEN, CDR2 SYDVKM. The CDR3 bases are TGTGCCAGCAGCCCCAATCACCTAGCGGGAGTGGGCGAGCAGTACTTC. This sequence encodes CASSPNHLAGVGEQYF. The variable domain in full, with the rest retrieved from reference TRBV28 and TRBJ2-7, is DVKVTQSSRYLVKRTGEKVFLECVQDMDHENMFWYRQDPGLGLRLIYFSYDVKMKEKGDIPEGYSVSREKKERFSLILESASTNQTSMYLCASSPNHLAGVGEQYFGPGTRLTVT.

This rearrangement joins TRBV28 to TRBJ2-5; D ambiguous. V dropped 3 bases and J dropped 5 bases, with 10 bases sitting between them. The CDR3 loop spans 13 amino acids. Germline values: CDR1 MDHEN, CDR2 SYDVKM. CDR3 DNA sequence: TGTGCCAGCAGTTTTGGGTTCGGGGAGACCCAGTACTTC. The encoded protein is CASSFGFGETQYF.

The V gene is TRBV7-2, the J gene TRBJ2-1, with 11 bases that match TRBD2. Germline-derived CDR1 and CDR2 are SGHTA and FQGNSA. After removal of 1 base from V and 4 bases from J, the junction contained 6 bases not matched to a gene. This CDR3 region has 17 residues. This CDR3 is CASSLDTSGRAYNEQFF. Written as DNA, the CDR3 is TGTGCCAGCAGCTTAGACACTAGCGGGAGAGCTTACAATGAGCAGTTCTTC.

This rearrangement joins TRBV12-3 or TRBV12-4 to TRBJ2-1; D not certain. Between the trimmed V and J ends, which lost 2 bases and 6 bases, there was a span of 8 bases. The CDR3 runs to 13 residues. The DNA for the CDR3 is TGTGCCAGCAGTTTAACCCACTCCAATGAGCAGTTCTTC. As protein: CASSLTHSNEQFF.

The chain links TRBV27 to TRBJ1-1; possible D gene TRBD1, 5 bases. V was trimmed by 3 bases and J by 0 bases, leaving 11 bases between them. The V gene's germline CDR1 is MNHEY and CDR2 SMNVEV (reference sequence). The CDR3 has 15 residues. CDR3 sequence (DNA): TGTGCCAGCAGTTTTTCGAGGGGAATGAACACTGAAGCTTTCTTT. Its protein product is CASSFSRGMNTEAFF.

V is TRBV30 and J is TRBJ2-4, with D tentatively TRBD2 (6 bases). CDR3 length: 14 residues. The V gene's germline CDR1 is GTSNPN and CDR2 SVGIG (reference sequence). V was trimmed by 0 bases and J by 4 bases, leaving 10 bases between them. The CDR3 DNA sequence: TGTGCCTGGAGTGTACGGGGGACTAAAAACATTCAGTACTTC. This translates into CAWSVRGTKNIQYF. The full variable domain, with the rest looked up from reference TRBV30 and TRBJ2-4, is SQTIHQWPATLVQPVGSPLSLECTVEGTSNPNLYWYRQAAGRGLQLLFYSVGIGQISSEVPQNLSASRPQDRQFILSSKKLLLSDSGFYLCAWSVRGTKNIQYFGAGTRLSVL.

CDR3 protein: CASSPDRIGNTIYF. CDR3 DNA sequence: TGTGCCAGCTCTCCCGACAGGATTGGAAACACCATATATTTT. The genes are TRBV18 and TRBJ1-3, with TRBD1 as a possible D gene (6 bases). This CDR3 region has 14 residues. V was trimmed by 6 bases and J by 3 bases, leaving 12 bases between them. The germline gives CDR1 KGHSH, CDR2 LQKENI.

The rearrangement links TRBV9 to TRBJ2-7; D tentatively fits TRBD1 or TRBD2 (5 bases each). The CDR3 runs to 14 residues. CDR1 and CDR2 from the germline V gene are SGDLS and YYNGEE. The ends were cut back, 2 bases at V and 2 bases at J, with 11 bases in the middle. CDR3 sequence reads: CASSVEGLPYEQYF. CDR3 coding DNA: TGTGCCAGCAGCGTCGAGGGGTTACCCTACGAGCAGTACTTC.

The chain carries TRBV20-1 and TRBJ2-7, with D perhaps TRBD2 (7 bases). V lost 7 bases, J lost 5 bases, and 12 bases lay in between. The CDR3 runs 11 residues. Germline V lookup: CDR1 DFQATT, CDR2 SNEGSKA (reference sequence). The CDR3 reads CSGEGGDEQYF. For the CDR3, the DNA is TGCAGTGGCGAGGGGGGGGACGAGCAGTACTTC.

The chain has TRBV4-1 and TRBJ2-1, with 9 bases matching TRBD1. Trimming removed 5 bases from V and 9 bases from J; junction bases left unmatched: 8. This CDR3 region has 14 residues. The germline V gene has CDR1 MGHRA and CDR2 YSYEKL. The CDR3 spells CASSENRGQGEQFF. The CDR3 DNA reads TGCGCCAGCAGCGAAAACAGGGGGCAAGGTGAGCAGTTCTTC.

The rearrangement uses TRBV14 and TRBJ2-7; 7 bases fit TRBD1. Germline values: CDR1 SGHDN, CDR2 FVKESK. The CDR3 covers 19 residues. The J segment lost 0 bases and the V segment lost 0 bases, leaving 14 bases of the junction unmatched. The CDR3 spells CASSQEMGQNPLNSYEQYF. CDR3 coding DNA: TGTGCCAGCAGCCAAGAAATGGGACAGAACCCCCTAAACTCCTACGAGCAGTACTTC. The whole variable domain, filled in from reference TRBV14 and TRBJ2-7, reads EAGVTQFPSHSVIEKGQTVTLRCDPISGHDNLYWYRRVMGKEIKFLLHFVKESKQDESGMPNNRFLAERTGGTYSTLKVQPAELEDSGVYFCASSQEMGQNPLNSYEQYFGPGTRLTVT.